The present T cell receptor (beta chain) was sequenced within a study of CD8+ T cells in alopecia areata. Study details: Tofacitinib was taken orally by treated patients, and the dose was 5 to 10 mg twice daily.

The treatment here: oral pan-JAK inhibitor, 5-10 mg twice daily. Sequencing relied on a cDNA template that was reverse transcribed from extracted RNA. Sequencing was performed with immunoSEQ multiplex PCR; in TCRdb, only in-frame clones are kept and a portion is missing. The data contain more than 90,000 clones, about 64% of them singletons. A note on this clone: Its cognate antigen is unknown.

Study-wide findings and caveats: Higher clonality was seen in lesional scalp than in normal scalp, especially in alopecia totalis/universalis. Clarity of TCR sharing across patients fell short of that in mice, possibly HLA-related.

The V and J ends lost 3 bases and 3 bases, in that order; junction bases with no gene match: 5. This CDR3 comprises 15 residues. Germline-derived CDR1 and CDR2 are SGHDT and YYEEEE. This sample comprised CD8+ T cells sorted from blood, obtained at week 4, from a patient treated with tofacitinib. This sequence originates from a human donor with alopecia areata. This chain connects TRBV5-6 to TRBJ2-5, with TRBD1 matching over 10 bases. The CDR3 region is CASSSDRGPEETQYF. In DNA, the CDR3 is TGTGCCAGCAGCTCCGACAGGGGGCCGGAAGAGACCCAGTACTTC.